Each of the 26 T cell receptor beta chains below was sequenced from the same sample in a study of shared clonotypes between healthy human individuals. Some clones are missing from TCRdb's copy, which holds only in-frame ones; the method was immunoSEQ multiplex PCR. The profile shows 2 million to 3 million clones, more than 85% of them singletons. The sequenced sample was naive CD4+ T cells from PBMCs. Sample subset: CD45RA+ positively selected. The receptors here all came from a man aged 18 to 29 in good health. Some clones in this sample may be carry-over from other donors' samples.

This clone was counted once. The chain carries TRBV4-1 and TRBJ1-4; D may be TRBD1 (6 bases). Per the germline V gene, CDR1 is MGHRA and CDR2 is YSYEKL. This CDR3 contains 15 residues. The V and J ends lost 1 base and 7 bases respectively, with 13 bases between them. CDR3 loop: CASSQVSRGGEKLFF. In DNA, the CDR3 is TGCGCCAGCAGCCAAGTAAGCAGGGGCGGTGAAAAACTGTTTTTT.

This chain joins TRBV27 and TRBJ1-1; no reliable D call. CDR3 length: 15 amino acids. The ends were cut back, 1 base at V and 1 base at J, with 10 bases in the middle. In germline, CDR1 is MNHEY, CDR2 SMNVEV (reference sequence). CDR3 sequence (DNA): TGTGCCAGCAGTTTATACGGGTCGGAGAACACTGAAGCTTTCTTT. It is translated as CASSLYGSENTEAFF.

This clone was seen a single time. The chain joins TRBV5-6 to TRBJ2-3; D is ambiguous. Germline CDR1 is SGHDT and CDR2 is YYEEEE. This CDR3 has 14 residues. The V gene lost 6 bases and the J gene lost 6 bases, with 17 bases spanning the gap. CDR3 in amino acids: CASTRAKSLDTQYF. CDR3 nucleotide sequence: TGTGCCAGCACCCGAGCAAAGAGTCTTGATACGCAGTATTTT.

V usage is TRBV2 and J usage is TRBJ2-1; 7 bases fit TRBD1. The CDR3 is 14 amino acids. CDR1 is SNHLY, CDR2 FYNNEI, per germline. V was clipped by 3 bases and J by 4 bases; unmatched bases: 3. CDR3 DNA sequence: TGTGCCAGCAGTGAGCTGGACAGGTACAATGAGCAGTTCTTC. Translation gives CASSELDRYNEQFF.

The chain is built from TRBV9 and TRBJ1-4, with D possibly TRBD1 on 5 matching bases. The germline V and J ends were trimmed by 0 bases and 7 bases, with 13 bases remaining between them. CDR1 is SGDLS, CDR2 YYNGEE, per germline. The CDR3 spans 15 residues. CDR3 nucleotide sequence: TGTGCCAGCAGCGTAGAGCAGGGTGGCGGTGAAAAACTGTTTTTT. Amino acid sequence: CASSVEQGGGEKLFF.

As regards this clone: Other DNA sequences within the sample encode an identical CDR3. J is TRBJ1-5 and V is TRBV5-1; TRBD1 matches 7 bases. Trimming took 3 bases from V and 0 from J; bases not matched to a gene: 3. There are 15 residues in the CDR3. In germline, CDR1 is SGHRS, CDR2 YFSETQ. The DNA of the CDR3 is TGCGCCAGCAGCTGGACAGGAGATAGCAATCAGCCCCAGCATTTT. Amino acids: CASSWTGDSNQPQHF. The entire variable domain, with the rest obtained from reference TRBV5-1 and TRBJ1-5, is as follows: KAGVTQTPRYLIKTRGQQVTLSCSPISGHRSVSWYQQTPGQGLQFLFEYFSETQRNKGNFPGRFSGRQFSNSRSEMNVSTLELGDSALYLCASSWTGDSNQPQHFGDGTRLSIL.

The V call is TRBV5-1, the J call TRBJ2-3, with D unclear. V was pared by 1 base and J by 0 bases, with 9 bases between. CDR1 and CDR2 from the germline V gene are SGHRS and YFSETQ. This CDR3 spans 15 amino acids. The CDR3 DNA is TGCGCCAGCAGCTTGATATTGGACAGCACAGATACGCAGTATTTT. Its translation is CASSLILDSTDTQYF.

The J gene is TRBJ1-5, the V gene TRBV9; D is unclear. The CDR3 length is 14 residues. The V and J ends lost 0 bases and 7 bases respectively, with 11 bases between them. Per the germline V gene, CDR1 is SGDLS and CDR2 is YYNGEE. For the CDR3, the DNA is TGTGCCAGCAGCGTAGGAGCCGGTAGCCAGCCCCAGCATTTT. It specifies CASSVGAGSQPQHF. Supplemented by reference TRBV9 and TRBJ1-5, the full variable domain reads DSGVTQTPKHLITATGQRVTLRCSPRSGDLSVYWYQQSLDQGLQFLIQYYNGEERAKGNILERFSAQQFPDLHSELNLSSLELGDSALYFCASSVGAGSQPQHFGDGTRLSIL.

V and J are TRBV4-2 and TRBJ1-1; no clear D gene. Trimming removed 1 base at V and 1 base at J, with 10 bases between. This CDR3 comprises 15 residues. Germline loops: CDR1 LGHNA, CDR2 YNFKEQ. The DNA for the CDR3 is TGTGCCAGCAGCCAAGCCTCTTTCACGAACACTGAAGCTTTCTTT. This sequence encodes CASSQASFTNTEAFF.

This rearrangement joins TRBV28 to TRBJ1-4; D is possibly TRBD1 (5 bases). The CDR3 is 16 residues long. Germline assignment: CDR1 MDHEN and CDR2 SYDVKM. Trimming pared 5 bases from V and 0 bases from J, leaving 13 bases between. CDR3 DNA: TGTGCCAGCAGTGTTCCGGGGCCAGCAACTAATGAAAAACTGTTTTTT. As protein: CASSVPGPATNEKLFF. The full variable domain, completed using reference TRBV28 and TRBJ1-4, is DVKVTQSSRYLVKRTGEKVFLECVQDMDHENMFWYRQDPGLGLRLIYFSYDVKMKEKGDIPEGYSVSREKKERFSLILESASTNQTSMYLCASSVPGPATNEKLFFGSGTQLSVL.

In the case of this clone: The sample holds other DNA sequences that translate to the same CDR3. The gene calls are TRBV5-1 and TRBJ2-3; 12 positions match TRBD2. The V gene's germline CDR1 is SGHRS and CDR2 YFSETQ. The CDR3 consists of 16 residues. With 0 bases clipped from V and 5 bases from J, the junction kept 4 bases outside the gene matches. The CDR3 nucleotides read TGCGCCAGCAGCTTGGGACTAGCGGGAGCCGTAGATACGCAGTATTTT. It encodes CASSLGLAGAVDTQYF.

Worth noting for this clone: This sample also contains other DNA sequences that code for the same CDR3. The CDR3 DNA reads TGCGCCAGCAGTTTTGGAGGCTCCTACAATGAGCAGTTCTTC. It yields the protein CASSFGGSYNEQFF. The chain joins TRBV5-1 to TRBJ2-1; weak D call: TRBD2 (5 bases). The germline V and J ends were trimmed by 5 bases and 0 bases, with 9 bases remaining between them. Germline CDR1 and CDR2: SGHRS and YFSETQ. This CDR3 region has 14 residues.

This clone was detected only once. The chain recombines TRBV5-8 with TRBJ2-7; maybe TRBD1 (5 bases). Germline assignment: CDR1 SGHTS and CDR2 YDEGEE. The length of the CDR3 is 15 residues. V gave up 5 bases and J gave up 5 bases, with 20 bases separating them. This chain's CDR3 is CASSRPGAPVHEQYF. The CDR3 region has the DNA TGTGCCAGCAGTAGGCCTGGGGCCCCGGTACACGAGCAGTACTTC. The full variable domain, rest sourced from reference TRBV5-8 and TRBJ2-7, is EAGVTQSPTHLIKTRGQQATLRCSPISGHTSVYWYQQALGLGLQFLLWYDEGEERNRGNFPPRFSGRQFPNYSSELNVNALELEDSALYLCASSRPGAPVHEQYFGPGTRLTVT.

The chain joins TRBV18 to TRBJ1-2; 11 bases map to TRBD1. J was trimmed by 1 base and V by 5 bases; bases with no gene match: 12. Germline loops: CDR1 KGHSH, CDR2 LQKENI. This CDR3 region has 18 residues. CDR3 loop: CASSSPRTGGFLNYGYTF. Here the CDR3 DNA reads TGTGCCAGCTCATCCCCAAGGACAGGGGGCTTCCTTAACTATGGCTACACCTTC.

The chain carries TRBV29-1 and TRBJ1-2, with D unresolved. The V end lost 6 bases, the J end lost 0 bases, and 11 bases lay between the germline ends. The germline CDR1 and CDR2 sequences are SQVTM and ANQGSEA. This CDR3 comprises 13 residues. CDR3 nucleotides: TGCAGCGTAGCCGCGGGATCTAACTATGGCTACACCTTC. It specifies CSVAAGSNYGYTF.

The chain combines TRBV27 with TRBJ2-3; no clear D gene. The CDR3 contains 15 residues. Trimming took 2 bases from V and 0 from J, leaving 9 bases between them. Germline loops: CDR1 MNHEY, CDR2 SMNVEV (reference sequence). CDR3 sequence reads: CASSLKGVSTDTQYF. The CDR3 nucleotides read TGTGCCAGCAGTTTAAAGGGTGTTAGCACAGATACGCAGTATTTT.

The chain combines TRBV20-1 with TRBJ2-7; TRBD1 aligns across 9 bases. V shed 6 bases and J 6 bases; nucleotides not matched to a gene: 3. The CDR3 consists of 11 residues. CDR1 is DFQATT, CDR2 SNEGSKA, per germline (reference sequence). The DNA of the CDR3 is TGCAGTGCGGGGACAGGGCTCGAGCAGTACTTC. This codes for CSAGTGLEQYF.

This chain joins TRBV23-1 and TRBJ1-4; D gene uncertain. TRBV23-1 is treated as an ORF (open reading frame) with a function not yet certain. CDR3 length: 16 residues. Trimming took 6 bases from V and 2 from J, leaving 16 bases between them. CDR3 sequence: CASSKVGRTTNEKLFF. The CDR3 DNA sequence: TGCGCCAGCAGCAAGGTCGGGCGGACCACTAATGAAAAACTGTTTTTT.

The genes are TRBV28 and TRBJ2-4; D may be TRBD2 (6 bases). Trimming left V 3 bases short and J 3 bases short, with 9 bases between. Germline-derived CDR1 and CDR2 are MDHEN and SYDVKM. This CDR3 has 14 residues. The CDR3 DNA reads as TGTGCCAGCAGTTTCTCCGGGGGCAAAAACATTCAGTACTTC. It codes for CASSFSGGKNIQYF. Drawing the rest from reference TRBV28 and TRBJ2-4, the complete variable domain is DVKVTQSSRYLVKRTGEKVFLECVQDMDHENMFWYRQDPGLGLRLIYFSYDVKMKEKGDIPEGYSVSREKKERFSLILESASTNQTSMYLCASSFSGGKNIQYFGAGTRLSVL.

This chain uses TRBV2 with TRBJ2-3, with a tentative D call TRBD2 (6 bases). Per germline, CDR1 SNHLY and CDR2 FYNNEI. Between the trimmed V and J ends, which lost 5 bases and 3 bases, there was a span of 9 bases. This CDR3 contains 13 residues. The CDR3 is CASSREETDTQYF. The CDR3 coding sequence is TGTGCCAGCAGTAGGGAGGAGACAGATACGCAGTATTTT.

The V gene is TRBV4-1, the J gene TRBJ2-1; D possibly corresponds to TRBD1 (6 bases). V was trimmed by 6 bases and J by 0 bases, leaving 15 bases between them. Germline loops: CDR1 MGHRA, CDR2 YSYEKL. The CDR3 sequence is 16 residues long. The CDR3 bases are TGCGCCAGCAGGAAGGGGGAGACTAACTCCTACAATGAGCAGTTCTTC. As protein: CASRKGETNSYNEQFF.

The chain is built from TRBV4-2 and TRBJ2-3; D is unclear. The CDR3 consists of 18 residues. The germline V gene encodes CDR1 LGHNA and CDR2 YNFKEQ. The V end lost 4 bases, the J end lost 3 bases, and 23 bases lay between the germline ends. The CDR3: CASSLPSRGLPETDTQYF. The DNA of the CDR3 is TGTGCCAGCAGCCTCCCGTCCCGAGGCCTCCCGGAGACAGATACGCAGTATTTT.

This chain links TRBV28 with TRBJ2-1; D is possibly TRBD2 (6 bases). The CDR3 spans 15 residues. V was shortened by 6 bases and J by 7 bases, with 19 bases between the two germline ends. Germline assignment: CDR1 MDHEN and CDR2 SYDVKM. The CDR3 here is CASSPGRRRYNEQFF. As DNA, the CDR3 is TGTGCCAGCAGCCCAGGGAGGCGGAGGTATAATGAGCAGTTCTTC.

The V and J genes are TRBV30 and TRBJ2-1, with 15 nucleotides matching TRBD2. The CDR3 covers 18 residues. Germline V gene sequence: CDR1 GTSNPN, CDR2 SVGIG (reference sequence). The J segment lost 5 bases and the V segment lost 0 bases, leaving 8 bases of the junction unmatched. The CDR3 region is CAWSVLWTSGRGNNEQFF. CDR3 DNA: TGTGCCTGGAGTGTACTATGGACTAGCGGGAGGGGCAACAATGAGCAGTTCTTC.

This clone was counted between two and nine times. This chain's CDR3 is CASRNALNQPQHF. In DNA form, the CDR3 reads TGTGCCAGCCGGAACGCACTTAATCAGCCCCAGCATTTT. The V call is TRBV18, the J call TRBJ1-5; D remains ambiguous. V was shortened by 8 bases and J by 4 bases, with 12 bases between the two germline ends. Germline V gene data show CDR1 as KGHSH and CDR2 as LQKENI. CDR3 length equals 13 residues.

The chain employs TRBV6-4 and TRBJ2-1; D remains ambiguous. Trimming shortened V by 6 bases and J by 8 bases, and 14 bases separated the two germline ends. CDR1 and CDR2 from the germline V gene are MRHNA and SNTAGT. This CDR3 has 13 residues. CDR3 sequence reads: CASSSFLGYEQFF. CDR3 bases: TGTGCCAGCAGCTCCTTTTTGGGTTATGAGCAGTTCTTC.